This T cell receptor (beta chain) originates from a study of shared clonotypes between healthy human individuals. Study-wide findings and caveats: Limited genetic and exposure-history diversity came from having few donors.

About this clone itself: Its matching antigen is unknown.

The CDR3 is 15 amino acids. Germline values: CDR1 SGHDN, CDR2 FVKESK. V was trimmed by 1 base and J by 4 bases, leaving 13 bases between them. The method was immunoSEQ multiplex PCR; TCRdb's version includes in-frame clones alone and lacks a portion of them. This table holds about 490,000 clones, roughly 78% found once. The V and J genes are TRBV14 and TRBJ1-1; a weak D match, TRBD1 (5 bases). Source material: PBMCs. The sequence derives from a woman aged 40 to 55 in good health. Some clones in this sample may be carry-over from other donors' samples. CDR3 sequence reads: CASSQVRGTGTEAFF. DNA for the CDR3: TGTGCCAGCAGCCAAGTTCGGGGGACCGGCACTGAAGCTTTCTTT.